This T cell receptor (beta chain) emerged from a study of blood T cells in healthy people across ages. Next came a second PCR, run for roughly 7 to 12 cycles, which used a sample-barcoded 5' primer along with a J-beta primer mix. The yield of each sample was at least 2.5 million CDR3-containing paired-end reads. TCRdb fed the 5' RACE reads into MiXCR, producing one record per CDR3 protein. The sample shows about 1.4 million distinct CDR3 sequences, approximately 60% of them seen only once. The CDR3 runs 14 residues. Deletions cut 4 bases from V and 4 bases from J, with 11 bases between. The receptor's source is a young man in good health. Material for sequencing was blood. V is TRBV12-3 or TRBV12-4 and J is TRBJ2-4; D unclear. The CDR3 loop is CASSSPRVKNIQYF. The CDR3 DNA reads as TGTGCCAGCAGTTCCCCTAGGGTTAAAAACATTCAGTACTTC.